The 31 T cell receptor beta chains presented below share a single source sample, sequenced in a study of PD-L1 blockade in urothelial cancer. This table comes from immunoSEQ multiplex PCR, and its TCRdb copy is limited to in-frame clones, with some not included. The sample lists 35,000 or so clones, roughly 36% occurring once. The sequenced sample was tumor tissue, obtained before atezolizumab (anti-PD-L1) treatment. The receptors derive from a man in his sixties with urothelial cancer.

This chain uses TRBV11-3 with TRBJ2-1; 8 bases match TRBD2. Germline V gene sequence: CDR1 SGHNT, CDR2 YENEEA. The junction had 4 bases not matched to a gene; V was cut back by 4 bases and J by 5 bases. CDR3 length: 14 amino acids. DNA of the CDR3: TGTGCCAGCAGCTCGGGACTAGTTAACAATGAGCAGTTCTTC. Amino acid sequence: CASSSGLVNNEQFF.

This sequence joins TRBV6-8 and TRBJ1-5; D is unresolved. The V gene's germline CDR1 is MNHGY and CDR2 SAAAGT. The CDR3 totals 13 residues. The V gene lost 0 bases and the J gene lost 15 bases, with 15 bases spanning the gap. The CDR3 region has the DNA TGTGCCAGCAGTTACTCGAGAGAAAGGCCTCTGCATTTT. Amino acids: CASSYSRERPLHF.

This chain connects TRBV29-1 to TRBJ2-1; D perhaps matches TRBD1 (5 bases). Trimming removed 4 bases at V and 7 bases at J, with 11 bases between. Germline V gives CDR1 SQVTM, CDR2 ANQGSEA. The CDR3 is made up of 12 amino acids. The CDR3 DNA is TGCAGCGTTGGGGCAGGGTGGAATGAGCAGTTCTTC. This encodes CSVGAGWNEQFF.

V is TRBV15 and J is TRBJ2-4; D possibly uses TRBD1 or TRBD2 (6 bases each). Germline V lookup: CDR1 LNHNV, CDR2 YYDKDF (reference sequence). This CDR3 has 15 amino acids. V was shortened by 0 bases and J by 9 bases, with 15 bases between the two germline ends. CDR3 nucleotides: TGTGCCACCAGCAGAGATTCGGTAAAGGGGGGCATTCAGTACTTC. Translated, it gives CATSRDSVKGGIQYF.

The J gene is TRBJ2-2, the V gene TRBV2; TRBD1 might be the D (6 bases). The V and J ends lost 6 bases and 3 bases respectively, with 17 bases between them. CDR1 is SNHLY and CDR2 is FYNNEI in the germline V gene. The CDR3 is made up of 16 amino acids. This CDR3 reads CASRAAGTRHTGELFF. The CDR3 DNA reads as TGTGCCAGCAGAGCCGCCGGGACAAGACACACCGGGGAGCTGTTTTTT.

Only a few counts were recorded for this clone. This chain links TRBV5-1 with TRBJ2-7, with D hard to call. Trimming removed 6 bases at V and 3 bases at J, with 19 bases between. CDR1 and CDR2 (germline): SGHRS, YFSETQ. The CDR3 extends over 15 amino acids. CDR3 nucleotide sequence: TGCGCCAGCACCTCGGGCGGACCAGACCTCTACGAGCAGTACTTC. Amino acids: CASTSGGPDLYEQYF.

This chain joins TRBV19 and TRBJ2-6, with unresolved D. Trimming stripped 7 bases from V and 0 bases from J, with 10 bases between. Germline CDR1 reads LNHDA; CDR2 reads SQIVND (reference sequence). The CDR3 is made up of 15 amino acids. This chain's CDR3 is CASTPPGSGANVLTF. The DNA of the CDR3 is TGTGCCAGTACCCCGCCCGGCTCTGGGGCCAACGTCCTGACTTTC.

This clone appeared once. The V and J genes are TRBV5-1 and TRBJ2-5, with 7 nucleotides matching TRBD1. V was pared by 4 bases and J by 5 bases, with 11 bases of the junction left unmatched. Germline V gives CDR1 SGHRS, CDR2 YFSETQ. The CDR3 loop spans 15 amino acids. The CDR3 coding sequence is TGCGCCAGCAGCCTCTTTAAGAGGGGGCAGGAGACCCAGTACTTC. Translating gives CASSLFKRGQETQYF. Based on the CDR3 plus reference TRBV5-1 and TRBJ2-5, the full variable domain is KAGVTQTPRYLIKTRGQQVTLSCSPISGHRSVSWYQQTPGQGLQFLFEYFSETQRNKGNFPGRFSGRQFSNSRSEMNVSTLELGDSALYLCASSLFKRGQETQYFGPGTRLLVL.

The chain recombines TRBV6-7 with TRBJ2-6; D unresolved. TRBV6-7 falls under the ORF class, with uncertain function. The CDR3 loop spans 14 amino acids. V lost 9 bases to trimming and J lost 0 bases, with 9 bases between them. CDR3 sequence (DNA): TGTGCCAGACCCGAGAGCTCTGGGGCCAACGTCCTGACTTTC. It encodes CARPESSGANVLTF.

On this clone itself: An end of the junction does not agree with germline; a read error may underlie this. The J gene is TRBJ2-3, the V gene TRBV6-8, with 12 positions matching TRBD2. This CDR3 has 16 amino acids. Germline-derived CDR1 and CDR2 are MNHGY and SAAAGT. The CDR3 reads CAISARTSGDTDTQYF. CDR3 nucleotide sequence: TGTGCCATCAGTGCCAGGACTAGCGGGGACACAGATACGCAGTATTTT.

The chain is built from TRBV5-1 and TRBJ2-3; D tentatively reads TRBD1 or TRBD2 (5 bases each). Germline V gene lookup returns CDR1 SGHRS and CDR2 YFSETQ. V gave up 0 bases and J gave up 0 bases, with 8 bases separating them. This CDR3 has 15 amino acids. This chain's CDR3 is CASSLGGGSTDTQYF. CDR3 nucleotides: TGCGCCAGCAGCTTGGGTGGGGGAAGCACAGATACGCAGTATTTT.

The chain has TRBV29-1 and TRBJ2-7; 11 bases map to TRBD2. Germline CDR1 and CDR2: SQVTM and ANQGSEA. V lost 1 base and J lost 3; bases outside the gene matches: 11. The CDR3 totals 17 residues. The CDR3 bases are TGCAGCGTTGAAGGGCGGGAGGGGACTAGCGGTGACTACGAGCAGTACTTC. This translates into CSVEGREGTSGDYEQYF.

The chain is built from TRBV19 and TRBJ2-7; 7 nucleotides agree with TRBD1. V gave up 5 bases and J gave up 4 bases; unmatched junction bases: 11. Germline V gene lookup returns CDR1 LNHDA and CDR2 SQIVND (reference sequence). The CDR3 is 15 amino acids. CDR3 amino acids: CASSRPGQGVYEQYF. The CDR3 DNA reads as TGTGCCAGTAGTCGTCCTGGGCAGGGGGTGTACGAGCAGTACTTC.

This clone has just a few counts. The rearrangement links TRBV7-4 to TRBJ1-6; D is unclear. Trimming pared 5 bases from V and 9 bases from J, leaving 14 bases between. The CDR3 loop spans 14 amino acids. The germline CDR1 and CDR2 sequences are SGHVT and SQSDAQ. The CDR3 region has the DNA TGTGCCAGCAGCCGTGGCATGGGCCTTTCACCCCTCCACTTT. As protein: CASSRGMGLSPLHF.

The V call is TRBV14, the J call TRBJ2-7; 9 bases map to TRBD2. The ends lost 3 bases at V and 0 bases at J; junction bases unmatched: 3. Germline CDR1 reads SGHDN; CDR2 reads FVKESK. The CDR3 runs 15 residues. CDR3 nucleotide sequence: TGTGCCAGCAGCCAGCAAGCGGGGGGCTCCTACGAGCAGTACTTC. Residues: CASSQQAGGSYEQYF.

The sample holds a few counts of this clone. The rearrangement links TRBV25-1 to TRBJ1-4; D call uncertain. V was pared by 4 bases and J by 8 bases, with 11 bases between. The CDR3 consists of 13 residues. Germline V gene lookup returns CDR1 MGHDK and CDR2 SYGVNS. In DNA, the CDR3 is TGTGCCAGCAGTGTTCGACTAAGCGAAAAACTGTTTTTT. Its protein product is CASSVRLSEKLFF.

CDR3 loop: CASSSGDPGNTIYF. In DNA form, the CDR3 reads TGTGCCAGCAGTTCGGGAGATCCTGGAAACACCATATATTTT. The chain is built from TRBV28 and TRBJ1-3; no definite D call. Germline loops: CDR1 MDHEN, CDR2 SYDVKM. Trimming took off 4 bases at V and 2 bases at J, with 9 bases between the two ends. CDR3 size: 14 residues. The variable domain in full, with the rest retrieved from reference TRBV28 and TRBJ1-3, is DVKVTQSSRYLVKRTGEKVFLECVQDMDHENMFWYRQDPGLGLRLIYFSYDVKMKEKGDIPEGYSVSREKKERFSLILESASTNQTSMYLCASSSGDPGNTIYFGEGSWLTVV.

The V and J genes are TRBV5-1 and TRBJ2-5, with 8 positions matching TRBD1. The germline V gene encodes CDR1 SGHRS and CDR2 YFSETQ. The CDR3 has 15 amino acids. Germline trimming cut 4 bases from V and 5 bases from J; bases unmatched to any gene: 10. In nucleotides, the CDR3 is TGCGCCAGCAGCACCGGACAGGGCTCAAGGGAGACCCAGTACTTC. Its translation is CASSTGQGSRETQYF.

The rearrangement joins TRBV29-1 to TRBJ2-5; D may be TRBD2 (6 bases). Per germline, CDR1 SQVTM and CDR2 ANQGSEA. This CDR3 contains 13 residues. The V and J ends lost 6 bases and 5 bases respectively, with 16 bases between them. CDR3 sequence: CSVAGRGAETQYF. The CDR3 DNA follows: TGCAGCGTCGCGGGGCGGGGAGCGGAGACCCAGTACTTC.

J is TRBJ1-2 and V is TRBV14; 7 bases are a match to TRBD1. Germline V lookup: CDR1 SGHDN, CDR2 FVKESK. The CDR3 loop spans 16 amino acids. The V segment lost 2 bases and the J segment 4 bases; nucleotides outside the gene matches: 10. The chain's CDR3 is CASSQISPRGSYGYTF. The CDR3 DNA reads TGTGCCAGCAGCCAAATTTCCCCCAGGGGGTCCTATGGCTACACCTTC.

The chain has TRBV5-1 and TRBJ2-7, with 9 bases identical to TRBD2. Germline V gene data show CDR1 as SGHRS and CDR2 as YFSETQ. The V and J ends lost 4 bases and 5 bases, in that order; junction bases with no gene match: 16. This CDR3 contains 17 residues. The DNA of the CDR3 is TGCGCCAGCAGCCCCCAGGGCGGGGGGGCATATTGGGACGAGCAGTACTTC. Protein: CASSPQGGGAYWDEQYF.

The V gene is TRBV12-5, the J gene TRBJ2-1; D is unresolved. Deletions cut 2 bases from V and 1 base from J, with 12 bases between. The CDR3 has 16 amino acids. Germline V gene data show CDR1 as LGHNT and CDR2 as FRNRAP. CDR3 DNA sequence: TGTGCTAGTGGTTTGTCCCCGGGTCTTTCCTACAATGAGCAGTTCTTC. It translates to CASGLSPGLSYNEQFF.

This clone was seen at least ten times. This chain's CDR3 is CASSDPERGVYEQYF. CDR3 DNA sequence: TGTGCCAGCAGTGATCCCGAGCGGGGGGTATATGAGCAGTACTTC. This chain links TRBV2 with TRBJ2-7, with 9 bases identical to TRBD2. V gave up 3 bases and J gave up 7 bases; unmatched junction bases: 10. Germline V lookup: CDR1 SNHLY, CDR2 FYNNEI. CDR3 length equals 15 residues.

The rearrangement links TRBV6-8 to TRBJ2-7; 10 bases fit TRBD1. V was clipped by 6 bases and J by 6 bases; unmatched bases: 11. Germline lookup yields CDR1 MNHGY and CDR2 SAAAGT. This CDR3 region has 15 residues. The CDR3 is CASRRPGTGVSEQYF. Written as DNA, the CDR3 is TGTGCCAGCAGACGCCCCGGGACAGGGGTTAGCGAGCAGTACTTC.

The chain employs TRBV25-1 and TRBJ2-2, with TRBD2 matching 7 bases. CDR1 is MGHDK, CDR2 SYGVNS, per germline. The V gene end was trimmed by 1 base and the J gene end by 4 bases; junction bases not matched to a gene: 6. The CDR3 spans 16 residues. DNA for the CDR3: TGTGCCAGCAGTGAATGGCTAGCGGTTACCACCGGGGAGCTGTTTTTT. This translates into CASSEWLAVTTGELFF.

This chain uses TRBV12-5 with TRBJ2-3, with 13 bases aligning to TRBD2. The CDR3 loop spans 15 amino acids. V lost 6 bases to trimming and J lost 7 bases; unmatched junction nucleotides: 7. CDR1 and CDR2 (germline): LGHNT, FRNRAP. CDR3 bases: TGTGCTAGTGGAAGGGGGACTAGCGGGGCCCATACGCAGTATTTT. As protein: CASGRGTSGAHTQYF.

This chain connects TRBV30 to TRBJ1-4; 9 nucleotides align to TRBD1. The V gene's germline CDR1 is GTSNPN and CDR2 SVGIG (reference sequence). This CDR3 comprises 14 residues. V was pared by 1 base and J by 8 bases, with 5 bases of the junction left unmatched. CDR3 residues: CAWSDGTGREKLFF. CDR3 DNA sequence: TGTGCCTGGAGTGACGGGACAGGGAGGGAAAAACTGTTTTTT.

The rearrangement uses TRBV30 and TRBJ2-5; D call uncertain. V was pared by 2 bases and J by 7 bases, with 14 bases between. Per germline, CDR1 GTSNPN and CDR2 SVGIG (reference sequence). The CDR3 totals 13 residues. CDR3 protein: CAWSIEPGRTQYF. The CDR3 region has the DNA TGTGCCTGGAGTATAGAACCAGGTCGGACCCAGTACTTC.

The CDR3 DNA reads as TGCGCCAGCAGCCAAGGGACAGGCTCCTACGAGCAGTACTTC. Translating gives CASSQGTGSYEQYF. This chain uses TRBV1 with TRBJ2-7; no check of the table's D call, TRBD1, against the DNA was made. TRBV1 is an annotated pseudogene. This CDR3 is built from 14 residues.

V is TRBV7-1 and J is TRBJ2-1; D is possibly TRBD2 (5 bases). TRBV7-1 qualifies as an ORF whose function is uncertain. V lost 5 bases and J lost 13, with 18 bases in between. The CDR3 extends over 13 amino acids. CDR3 in amino acids: CASSPSNREKQFF. The DNA for the CDR3 is TGTGCCAGCAGCCCCTCTAACCGGGAAAAACAGTTCTTC.

The chain recombines TRBV18 with TRBJ1-1; a weak D match, TRBD1 (5 bases). The V end was cut by 6 bases, the J end by 1 base, with 12 bases between. There are 14 residues in the CDR3. Germline CDR1 and CDR2: KGHSH and LQKENI. CDR3 nucleotides: TGTGCCAGCTCTCAGGGACTACGGAACACTGAAGCTTTCTTT. Residues: CASSQGLRNTEAFF.